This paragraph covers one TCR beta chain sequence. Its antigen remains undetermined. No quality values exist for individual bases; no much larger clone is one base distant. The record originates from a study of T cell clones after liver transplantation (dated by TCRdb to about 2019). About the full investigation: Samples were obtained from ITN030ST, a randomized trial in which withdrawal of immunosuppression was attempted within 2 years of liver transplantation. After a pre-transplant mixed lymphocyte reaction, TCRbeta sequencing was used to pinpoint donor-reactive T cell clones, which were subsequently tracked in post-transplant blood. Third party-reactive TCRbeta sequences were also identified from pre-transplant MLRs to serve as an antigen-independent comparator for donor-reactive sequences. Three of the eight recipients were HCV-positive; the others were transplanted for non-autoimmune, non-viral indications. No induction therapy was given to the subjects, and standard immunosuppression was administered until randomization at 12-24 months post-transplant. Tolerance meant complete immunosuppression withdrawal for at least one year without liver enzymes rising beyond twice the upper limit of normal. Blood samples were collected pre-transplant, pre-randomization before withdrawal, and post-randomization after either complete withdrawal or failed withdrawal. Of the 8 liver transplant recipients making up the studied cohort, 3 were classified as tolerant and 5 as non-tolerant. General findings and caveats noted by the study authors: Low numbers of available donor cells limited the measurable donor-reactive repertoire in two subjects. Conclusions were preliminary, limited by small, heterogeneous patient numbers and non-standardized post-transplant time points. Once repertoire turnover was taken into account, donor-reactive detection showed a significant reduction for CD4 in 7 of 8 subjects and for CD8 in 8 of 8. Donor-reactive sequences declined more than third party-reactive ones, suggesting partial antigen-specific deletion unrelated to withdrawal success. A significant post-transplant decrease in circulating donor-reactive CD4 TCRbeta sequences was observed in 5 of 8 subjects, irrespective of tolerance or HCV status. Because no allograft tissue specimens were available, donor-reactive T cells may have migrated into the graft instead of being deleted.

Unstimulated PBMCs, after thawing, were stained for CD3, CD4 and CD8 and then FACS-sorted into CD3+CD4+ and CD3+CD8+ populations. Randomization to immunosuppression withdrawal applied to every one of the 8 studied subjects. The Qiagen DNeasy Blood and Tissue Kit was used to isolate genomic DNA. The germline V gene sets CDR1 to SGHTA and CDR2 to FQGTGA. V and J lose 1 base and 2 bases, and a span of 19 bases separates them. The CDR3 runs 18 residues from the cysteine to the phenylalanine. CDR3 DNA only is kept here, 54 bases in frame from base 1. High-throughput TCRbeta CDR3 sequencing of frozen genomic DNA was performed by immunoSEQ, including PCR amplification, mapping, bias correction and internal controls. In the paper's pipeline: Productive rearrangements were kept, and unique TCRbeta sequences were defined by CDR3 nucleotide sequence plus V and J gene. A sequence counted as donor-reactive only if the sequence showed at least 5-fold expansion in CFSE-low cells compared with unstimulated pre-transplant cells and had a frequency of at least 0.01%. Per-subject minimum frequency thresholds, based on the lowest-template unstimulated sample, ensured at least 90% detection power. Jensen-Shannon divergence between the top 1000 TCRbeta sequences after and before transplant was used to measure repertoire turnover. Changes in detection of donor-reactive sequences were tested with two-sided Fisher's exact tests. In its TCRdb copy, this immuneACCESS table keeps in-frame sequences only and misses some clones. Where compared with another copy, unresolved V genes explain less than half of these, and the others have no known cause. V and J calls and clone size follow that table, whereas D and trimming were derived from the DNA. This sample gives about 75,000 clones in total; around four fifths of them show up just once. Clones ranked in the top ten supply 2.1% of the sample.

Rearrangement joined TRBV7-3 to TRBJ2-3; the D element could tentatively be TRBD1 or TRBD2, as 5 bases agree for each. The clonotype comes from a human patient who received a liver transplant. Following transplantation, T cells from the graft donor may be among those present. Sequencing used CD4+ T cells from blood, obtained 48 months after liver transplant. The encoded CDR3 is CASSLRGGLDLTTDTQYF. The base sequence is TGTGCCAGCAGCTTAAGGGGCGGGCTAGACCTCACCACAGATACGCAGTATTTT.